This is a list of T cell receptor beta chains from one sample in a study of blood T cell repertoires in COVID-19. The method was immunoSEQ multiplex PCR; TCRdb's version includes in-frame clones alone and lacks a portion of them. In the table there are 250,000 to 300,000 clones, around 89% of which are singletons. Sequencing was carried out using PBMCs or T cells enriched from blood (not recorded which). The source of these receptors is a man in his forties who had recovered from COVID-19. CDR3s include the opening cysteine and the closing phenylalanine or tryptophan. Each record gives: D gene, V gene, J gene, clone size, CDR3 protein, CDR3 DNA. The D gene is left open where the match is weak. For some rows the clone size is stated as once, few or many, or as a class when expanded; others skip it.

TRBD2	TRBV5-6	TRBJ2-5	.	CASSHDIGGIRGTQYF	TGTGCCAGCAGCCATGACATCGGGGGGATCCGGGGGACCCAGTACTTC
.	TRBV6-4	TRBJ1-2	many	CASSEEESGYGYTF	TGTGCCAGCAGTGAAGAGGAATCGGGCTATGGCTACACCTTC
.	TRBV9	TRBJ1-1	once	CASTLAENTEAFF	TGTGCCAGCACCCTAGCAGAGAACACTGAAGCTTTCTTT
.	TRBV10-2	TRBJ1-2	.	CASSEYPDHREGGYTF	TGCGCCAGCAGTGAGTACCCGGACCACAGGGAAGGTGGCTACACCTTC
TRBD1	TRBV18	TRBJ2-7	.	CASSRTTGSVYEQYF	TGTGCCAGCTCACGGACGACAGGGTCGGTCTACGAGCAGTACTTC
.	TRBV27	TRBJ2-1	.	CASSLGSGVAYNEQFF	TGTGCCAGCAGTCTCGGTAGCGGAGTAGCCTACAATGAGCAGTTCTTC
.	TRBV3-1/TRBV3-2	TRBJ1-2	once	CASSPYDGRLGYTF	TGTGCCAGCAGCCCGTACGATGGCAGACTGGGCTACACCTTC
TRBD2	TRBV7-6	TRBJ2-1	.	CASSFRLAGGPEQFF	TGTGCCAGCAGCTTCAGACTAGCGGGGGGGCCTGAGCAGTTCTTC
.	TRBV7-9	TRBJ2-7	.	CASSPQNFYEQYF	TGTGCCAGCAGCCCCCAAAACTTCTACGAGCAGTACTTC
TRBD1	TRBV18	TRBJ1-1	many	CASSPQPGGEAFF	TGTGCCAGCTCACCACAACCAGGGGGAGAAGCTTTCTTT
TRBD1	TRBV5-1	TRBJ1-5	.	CASSRQGDHNQPQHF	TGCGCCAGCAGCAGACAGGGGGATCACAATCAGCCCCAGCATTTT
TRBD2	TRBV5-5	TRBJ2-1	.	CASSLGSGSSDEQFF	TGTGCCAGCAGCTTGGGTAGCGGGAGTTCGGATGAGCAGTTCTTC
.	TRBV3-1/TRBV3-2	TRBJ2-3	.	CASSQYFGGTDTQYF	TGTGCCAGCAGCCAATATTTCGGGGGCACAGATACGCAGTATTTT
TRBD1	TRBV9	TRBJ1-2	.	CASSVGTGDFNYGYTF	TGTGCCAGCAGCGTTGGGACAGGGGATTTTAACTATGGCTACACCTTC
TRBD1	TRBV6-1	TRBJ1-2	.	CASSEDQGAGYGYTF	TGTGCCAGCAGTGAAGATCAGGGGGCGGGCTATGGCTACACCTTC
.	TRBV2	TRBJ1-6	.	CASTNWESSYNSPLHF	TGTGCCAGCACCAATTGGGAGAGCTCCTATAATTCACCCCTCCACTTT
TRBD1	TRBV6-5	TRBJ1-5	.	CASCPGGNGNQPQHF	TGTGCCAGCTGTCCAGGGGGTAATGGCAATCAGCCCCAGCATTTT
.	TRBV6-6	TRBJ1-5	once	CASSGGQREGNQPQHF	TGTGCCAGCAGTGGTGGACAGCGGGAAGGAAATCAGCCCCAGCATTTT
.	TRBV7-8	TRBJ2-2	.	CASGIQGTNTGELFF	TGTGCCAGCGGAATACAGGGAACGAACACCGGGGAGCTGTTTTTT
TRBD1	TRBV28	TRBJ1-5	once	CASIGAGQRKQHF	TGTGCCAGCATCGGGGCGGGACAGAGAAAGCAGCATTTT
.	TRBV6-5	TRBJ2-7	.	CASSRGTESYEQYF	TGTGCCAGCAGCCGCGGGACAGAATCCTACGAGCAGTACTTC
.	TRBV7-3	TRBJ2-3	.	CASSPSSGTDTQYF	TGTGCCAGCAGCCCCTCTAGCGGCACAGATACGCAGTATTTT
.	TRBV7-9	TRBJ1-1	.	CASTKRRGPFGTEAFF	TGTGCCAGCACCAAACGCAGGGGACCCTTCGGGACTGAAGCTTTCTTT
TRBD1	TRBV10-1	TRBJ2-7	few	CASSGGTADSSYEQYF	TGCGCCAGCAGTGGAGGGACAGCCGACAGCTCCTACGAGCAGTACTTC
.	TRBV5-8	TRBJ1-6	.	CASSSDTRSSYNSPLHF	TGTGCCAGCAGTTCGGACACCAGGAGCTCCTATAATTCACCCCTCCACTTT
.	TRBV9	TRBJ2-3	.	CASSVGRDHSYTDTQYF	TGTGCCAGCAGCGTAGGGCGGGACCATTCCTACACAGATACGCAGTATTTT
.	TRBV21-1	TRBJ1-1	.	CASSKVSGAGGAFF	TGTGCCAGCAGCAAAGTGTCGGGGGCAGGGGGAGCTTTCTTT
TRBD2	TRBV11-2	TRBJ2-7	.	CASSWTRDGSYEQYF	TGTGCCAGCAGTTGGACTAGGGACGGGTCCTACGAGCAGTACTTC
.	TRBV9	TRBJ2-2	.	CASSVDGATNTGELFF	TGTGCCAGCAGCGTAGATGGGGCCACGAACACCGGGGAGCTGTTTTTT
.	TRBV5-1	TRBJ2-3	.	CASSLGIGDTQYF	TGCGCCAGCAGCTTGGGGATCGGGGATACGCAGTATTTT
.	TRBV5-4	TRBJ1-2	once	CASRGDMNNYGYTF	TGTGCCAGCAGAGGGGACATGAATAACTATGGCTACACCTTC
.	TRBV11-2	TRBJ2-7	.	CASSLGSAGGEQYF	TGTGCCAGCAGCTTAGGGTCGGCAGGCGGGGAGCAGTACTTC
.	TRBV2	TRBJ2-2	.	CAIDRAGGVVPGELFF	TGTGCCATCGACCGGGCAGGCGGGGTTGTACCCGGGGAGCTGTTTTTT
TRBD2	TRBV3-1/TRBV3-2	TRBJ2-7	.	CASRRTSGPRDEQYF	TGTGCCAGCAGACGGACTAGCGGCCCACGGGACGAGCAGTACTTC
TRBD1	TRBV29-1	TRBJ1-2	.	CSVDRTGYYGYTF	TGCAGCGTTGATAGGACAGGGTACTATGGCTACACCTTC
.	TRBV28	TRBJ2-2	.	CASTLDNRNTGELFF	TGTGCCAGCACCTTAGACAACCGAAACACCGGGGAGCTGTTTTTT
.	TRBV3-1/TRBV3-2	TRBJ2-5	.	CASSQGPSEGETQYF	TGTGCCAGCAGCCAGGGACCTAGCGAGGGAGAGACCCAGTACTTC
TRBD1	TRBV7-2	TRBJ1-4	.	CASSLNRGGSNEKLFF	TGTGCCAGCAGCTTAAACAGGGGCGGGTCTAATGAAAAACTGTTTTTT
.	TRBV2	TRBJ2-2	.	CASKQGNTGELFF	TGTGCCAGCAAACAGGGGAACACCGGGGAGCTGTTTTTT
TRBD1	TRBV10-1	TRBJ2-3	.	CASSLRTGQVMDTQYF	TGCGCCAGCAGTCTAAGGACAGGTCAGGTAATGGATACGCAGTATTTT
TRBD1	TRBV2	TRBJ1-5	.	CASSDQGASNQPQHF	TGTGCCAGCAGTGACCAGGGGGCAAGCAATCAGCCCCAGCATTTT
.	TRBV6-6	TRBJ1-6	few	CASSYSGTSALHF	TGTGCCAGCAGTTACTCGGGGACTTCGGCCCTCCACTTT
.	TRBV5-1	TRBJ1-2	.	CASSLSTESNYGYTF	TGCGCCAGCAGCTTGAGCACAGAAAGTAACTATGGCTACACCTTC
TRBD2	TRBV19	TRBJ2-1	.	CASSTKERLAGGLNEQFF	TGTGCCAGTAGTACCAAAGAACGTCTAGCGGGAGGTTTGAATGAGCAGTTCTTC
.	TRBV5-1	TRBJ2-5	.	CASSLGLYQETQYF	TGCGCCAGCAGCCTGGGACTTTACCAAGAGACCCAGTACTTC
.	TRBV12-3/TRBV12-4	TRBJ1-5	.	CASSYGNQPQHF	TGTGCCAGCAGTTACGGGAATCAGCCCCAGCATTTT
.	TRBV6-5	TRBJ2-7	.	CASIRDLRASYEQYF	TGTGCCAGCATTAGGGATTTGAGGGCCTCCTACGAGCAGTACTTC
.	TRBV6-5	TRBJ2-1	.	CATTSNEQFF	TGTGCCACTACGTCCAATGAGCAGTTCTTC
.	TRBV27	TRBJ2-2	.	CASSLYMNTGELFF	TGTGCCAGCAGTTTATATATGAACACCGGGGAGCTGTTTTTT
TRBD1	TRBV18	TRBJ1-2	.	CASSPQDRGHGYTF	TGTGCCAGCTCACCCCAGGACAGGGGGCATGGCTACACCTTC
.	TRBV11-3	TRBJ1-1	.	CASSLDLQENTEAFF	TGTGCCAGCAGCTTAGACCTACAGGAGAACACTGAAGCTTTCTTT
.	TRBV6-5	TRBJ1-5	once	CASRRELNQPQHF	TGTGCCAGCAGGAGGGAACTGAATCAGCCCCAGCATTTT
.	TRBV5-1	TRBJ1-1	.	CASSLRGGSFGNTEAFF	TGCGCCAGCAGCCTTCGGGGGGGCTCGTTCGGGAACACTGAAGCTTTCTTT